Listed here is a single TCR beta chain. Its antigen is not identified. The CDR3 does not end in the conserved phenylalanine or tryptophan, so this is likely a read error. The sample belongs to a study of molecular identifiers for immune sequencing clone quantification. In the study overall: RNA, taken in replicates from approximately 20,000 or 100,000 naive CD8 cells, was split five ways, with four sequenced. Whole-study results and caveats: Barcodes shared by identical TCR molecules could lead to underestimated sizes of highly expanded clones.

Previously described methods and listed TCR primers were used for bulk TCR libraries. In TCRdb, the PCR reads were re-called with MiXCR into one record per CDR3 protein. The table shows 400,000 to 600,000 distinct CDR3 sequences, with about 25% occurring only once. Trimming cost V 6 bases and J 0 bases, with 8 bases left between them. Germline CDR1 is MNHEY and CDR2 is SVGEGT. The CDR3 covers 13 residues. The V and J genes are TRBV6-2 or TRBV6-3 and TRBJ1-1; D gene unclear. The clonotype originates from a human donor in good health. Some libraries in this study had Jurkat cell RNA spiked in. The sequencing sample was made of naive CD8+ T cells from blood, with Jurkat cell RNA spiked in. Subset of the sample: FACS-sorted CD8+CD4-CCR7+CD45RA+ naive T cells. CDR3 residues: CASSRRMNTEAFL. The CDR3 region has the DNA TGTGCCAGCAGCAGGAGAATGAACACTGAAGCTTTCTTG.